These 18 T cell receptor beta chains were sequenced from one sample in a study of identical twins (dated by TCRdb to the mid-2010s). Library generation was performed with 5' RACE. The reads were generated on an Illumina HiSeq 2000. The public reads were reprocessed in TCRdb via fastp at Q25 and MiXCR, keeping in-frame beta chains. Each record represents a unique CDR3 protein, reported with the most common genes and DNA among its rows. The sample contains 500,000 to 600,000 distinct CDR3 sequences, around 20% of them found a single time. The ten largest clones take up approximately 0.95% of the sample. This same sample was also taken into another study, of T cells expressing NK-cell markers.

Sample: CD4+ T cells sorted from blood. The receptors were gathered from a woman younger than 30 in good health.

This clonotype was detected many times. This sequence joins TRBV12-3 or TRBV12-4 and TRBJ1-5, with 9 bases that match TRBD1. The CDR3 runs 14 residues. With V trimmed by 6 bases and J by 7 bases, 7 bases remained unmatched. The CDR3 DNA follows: TGTGCCAGCAGGGGACAGGGTGATAACCAGCCCCAGCATTTT. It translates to CASRGQGDNQPQHF.

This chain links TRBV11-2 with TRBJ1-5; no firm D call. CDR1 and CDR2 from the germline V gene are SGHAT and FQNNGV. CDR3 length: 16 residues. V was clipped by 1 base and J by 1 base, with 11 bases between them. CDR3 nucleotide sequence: TGTGCCAGCAGCTTAGTAAGAGGGTCAAGCAATCAGCCCCAGCATTTT. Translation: CASSLVRGSSNQPQHF.

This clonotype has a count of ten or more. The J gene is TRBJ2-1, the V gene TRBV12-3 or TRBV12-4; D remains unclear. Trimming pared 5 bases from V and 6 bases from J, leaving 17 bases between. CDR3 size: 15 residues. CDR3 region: CASSPNILGSNEQFF. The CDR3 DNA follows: TGTGCCAGCAGTCCTAACATTCTGGGCTCCAATGAGCAGTTCTTC.

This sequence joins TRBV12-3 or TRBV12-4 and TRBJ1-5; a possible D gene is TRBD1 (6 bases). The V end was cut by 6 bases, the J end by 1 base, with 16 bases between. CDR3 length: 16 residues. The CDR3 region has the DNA TGTGCCAGCAGCCTCTCCACAGGGAGCAGCAATCAGCCCCAGCATTTT. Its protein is CASSLSTGSSNQPQHF.

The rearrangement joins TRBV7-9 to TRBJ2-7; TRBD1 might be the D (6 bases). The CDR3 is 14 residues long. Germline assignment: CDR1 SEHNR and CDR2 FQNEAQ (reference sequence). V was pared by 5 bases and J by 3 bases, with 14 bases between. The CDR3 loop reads CASSTVRDNYEQYF. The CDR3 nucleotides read TGTGCCAGCAGCACCGTACGGGACAACTACGAGCAGTACTTC.

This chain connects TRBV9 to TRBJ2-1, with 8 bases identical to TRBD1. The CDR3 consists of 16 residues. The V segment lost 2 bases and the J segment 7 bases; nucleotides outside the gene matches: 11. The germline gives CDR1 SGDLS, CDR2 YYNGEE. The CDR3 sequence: CASSVTVGTGRNEQFF. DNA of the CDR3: TGTGCCAGCAGCGTCACCGTCGGGACAGGTCGTAATGAGCAGTTCTTC.

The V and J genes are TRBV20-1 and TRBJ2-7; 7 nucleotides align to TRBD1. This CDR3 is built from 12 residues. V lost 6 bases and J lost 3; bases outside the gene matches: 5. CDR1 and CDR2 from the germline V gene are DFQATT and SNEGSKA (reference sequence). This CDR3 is CSARGQYYEQYF. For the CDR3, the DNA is TGCAGTGCCAGGGGACAGTACTACGAGCAGTACTTC.

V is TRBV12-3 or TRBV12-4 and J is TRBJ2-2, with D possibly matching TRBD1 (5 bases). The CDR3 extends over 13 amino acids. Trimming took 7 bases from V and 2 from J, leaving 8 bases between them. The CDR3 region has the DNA TGTGCCAGCATAAGGGGTAACACCGGGGAGCTGTTTTTT. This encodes CASIRGNTGELFF.

The DNA for the CDR3 is TGCGCCAGCAGCTTGATCGGGGAGAATGGCTACACCTTC. As protein: CASSLIGENGYTF. The chain combines TRBV5-1 with TRBJ1-2, with D uncertain. Trimming left V 1 base short and J 6 bases short, with 10 bases between. Per germline, CDR1 SGHRS and CDR2 YFSETQ. The CDR3 is made up of 13 amino acids. Complete variable domain (other parts from reference TRBV5-1 and TRBJ1-2): KAGVTQTPRYLIKTRGQQVTLSCSPISGHRSVSWYQQTPGQGLQFLFEYFSETQRNKGNFPGRFSGRQFSNSRSEMNVSTLELGDSALYLCASSLIGENGYTFGSGTRLTVV.

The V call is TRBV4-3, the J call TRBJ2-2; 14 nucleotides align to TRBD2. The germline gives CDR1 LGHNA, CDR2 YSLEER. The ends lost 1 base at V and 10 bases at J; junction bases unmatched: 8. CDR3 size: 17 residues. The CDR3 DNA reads TGCGCCAGCAGCCAAGCATTGTCGGGACTAGCGGGGGAGGAGCTGTTTTTT. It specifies CASSQALSGLAGEELFF.

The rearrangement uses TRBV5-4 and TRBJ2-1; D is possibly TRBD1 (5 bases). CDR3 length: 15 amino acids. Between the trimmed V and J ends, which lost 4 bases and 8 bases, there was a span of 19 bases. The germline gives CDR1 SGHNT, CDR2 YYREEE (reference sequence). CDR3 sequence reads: CASSPAAGLRDEQFF. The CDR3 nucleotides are TGTGCCAGCAGCCCCGCGGCAGGGCTTAGAGATGAGCAGTTCTTC.

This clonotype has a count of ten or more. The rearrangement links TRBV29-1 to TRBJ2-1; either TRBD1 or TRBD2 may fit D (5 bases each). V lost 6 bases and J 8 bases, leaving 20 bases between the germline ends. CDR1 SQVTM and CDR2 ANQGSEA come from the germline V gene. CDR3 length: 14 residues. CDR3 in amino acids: CSVVTGLQGDEQFF. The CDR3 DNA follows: TGCAGCGTCGTTACGGGTCTTCAGGGAGATGAGCAGTTCTTC.

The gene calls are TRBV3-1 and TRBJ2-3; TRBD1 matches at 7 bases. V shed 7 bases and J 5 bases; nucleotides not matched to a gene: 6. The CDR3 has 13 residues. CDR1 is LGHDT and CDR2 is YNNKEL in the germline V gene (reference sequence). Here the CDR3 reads CASTDRTGDTQYF. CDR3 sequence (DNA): TGTGCCAGCACGGACAGGACGGGAGATACGCAGTATTTT.

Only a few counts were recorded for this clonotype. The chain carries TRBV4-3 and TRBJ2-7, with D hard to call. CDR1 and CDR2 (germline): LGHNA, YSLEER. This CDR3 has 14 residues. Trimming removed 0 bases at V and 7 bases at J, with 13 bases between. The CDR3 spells CASSQDLGAREQYF. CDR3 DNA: TGCGCCAGCAGCCAAGATCTAGGTGCTAGGGAGCAGTACTTC.

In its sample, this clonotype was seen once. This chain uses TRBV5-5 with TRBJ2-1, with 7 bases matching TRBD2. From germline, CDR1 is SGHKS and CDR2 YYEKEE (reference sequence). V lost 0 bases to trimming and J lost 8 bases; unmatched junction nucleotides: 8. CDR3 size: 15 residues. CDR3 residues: CASSLAPGGGYEQFF. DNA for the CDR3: TGTGCCAGCAGCTTGGCTCCGGGAGGCGGGTATGAGCAGTTCTTC. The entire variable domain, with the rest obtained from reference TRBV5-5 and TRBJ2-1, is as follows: DAGVTQSPTHLIKTRGQQVTLRCSPISGHKSVSWYQQVLGQGPQFIFQYYEKEERGRGNFPDRFSARQFPNYSSELNVNALLLGDSALYLCASSLAPGGGYEQFFGPGTRLTVL.

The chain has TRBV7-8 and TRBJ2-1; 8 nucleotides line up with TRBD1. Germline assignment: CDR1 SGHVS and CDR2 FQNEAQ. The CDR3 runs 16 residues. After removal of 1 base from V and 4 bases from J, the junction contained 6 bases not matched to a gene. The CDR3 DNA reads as TGTGCCAGCAGCTTAGTAGGACAGGGTGGTTACAATGAGCAGTTCTTC. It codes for CASSLVGQGGYNEQFF.

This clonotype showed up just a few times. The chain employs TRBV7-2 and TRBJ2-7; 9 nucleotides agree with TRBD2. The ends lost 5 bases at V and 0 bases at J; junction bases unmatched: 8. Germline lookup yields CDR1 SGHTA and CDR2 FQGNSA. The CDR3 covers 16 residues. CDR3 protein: CASSRGLATSSYEQYF. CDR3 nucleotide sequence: TGTGCCAGCAGCCGGGGACTAGCCACCAGCTCCTACGAGCAGTACTTC. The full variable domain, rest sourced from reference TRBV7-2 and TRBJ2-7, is GAGVSQSPSNKVTEKGKDVELRCDPISGHTALYWYRQSLGQGLEFLIYFQGNSAPDKSGLPSDRFSAERTGGSVSTLTIQRTQQEDSAVYLCASSRGLATSSYEQYFGPGTRLTVT.

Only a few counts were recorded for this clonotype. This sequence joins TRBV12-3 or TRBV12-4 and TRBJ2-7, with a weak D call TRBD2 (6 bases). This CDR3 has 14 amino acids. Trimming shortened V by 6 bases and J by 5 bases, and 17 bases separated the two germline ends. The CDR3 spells CASSGDSGYNEQYF. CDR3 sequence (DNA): TGTGCCAGCAGCGGGGACTCCGGGTATAACGAGCAGTACTTC.